The 15 T cell receptor beta chains below come from one sample, sequenced in a study of regulatory and conventional T cells in breast cancer. TCRdb ran MiXCR on the PCR reads and lists one entry per CDR3 protein. The sample has more than 15,000 distinct CDR3 sequences; approximately 35% are singletons. The sample consisted of conventional T cells from blood. These receptors all stem from a female donor in good health.

Only a few counts were recorded for this clonotype. The V and J genes are TRBV4-3 and TRBJ2-5, with D maybe TRBD2 (6 bases). The V gene lost 0 bases and the J gene lost 4 bases, with 12 bases spanning the gap. Per the germline V gene, CDR1 is LGHNA and CDR2 is YSLEER. The CDR3 runs to 15 residues. The CDR3, as DNA: TGCGCCAGCAGCCAAGATAGCCTAGCGATAGAGACCCAGTACTTC. Its translation is CASSQDSLAIETQYF.

This clonotype was observed a handful of times. The V gene is TRBV7-2, the J gene TRBJ1-4, with D unclear. The length of the CDR3 is 16 residues. Trimming pared 5 bases from V and 0 bases from J, leaving 13 bases between. From germline, CDR1 is SGHTA and CDR2 FQGNSA. For the CDR3, the DNA is TGTGCCAGCAGCCCTTCTCGGAGGGCAACTAATGAAAAACTGTTTTTT. Its translation: CASSPSRRATNEKLFF.

The genes are TRBV20-1 and TRBJ2-1; 12 nucleotides align to TRBD2. Germline V gives CDR1 DFQATT, CDR2 SNEGSKA (reference sequence). Trimming took 0 bases from V and 10 from J; bases not matched to a gene: 34. The CDR3 covers 24 residues. The CDR3 DNA follows: TGCAGTGCTAGAGAAAGGTCGGCGGCCGGGACCGCGGGAACTAGCGGGAGGCTCCGTTACGAGCAGTTCTTC. This codes for CSARERSAAGTAGTSGRLRYEQFF.

A remark on this clonotype: A much larger clone lies one base from this, so it may be a read error. This chain connects TRBV12-3 or TRBV12-4 to TRBJ2-3, with TRBD2 as a possible D gene (7 bases). The germline V and J ends were trimmed by 2 bases and 8 bases, with 11 bases remaining between them. This CDR3 is built from 13 residues. The CDR3 spells CASSLRGGGTQYF. The CDR3 nucleotides read TGTGCCAGCAGTTTAAGGGGGGGAGGTACGCAGTATTTT.

This clonotype came up a few times. The chain combines TRBV5-1 with TRBJ2-2, with 7 nucleotides matching TRBD2. The CDR3 is made up of 16 amino acids. J was trimmed by 0 bases and V by 0 bases; bases with no gene match: 2. CDR1 and CDR2 from the germline V gene are SGHRS and YFSETQ. The CDR3 loop is CASSLGGTTNTGELFF. The CDR3 DNA reads as TGCGCCAGCAGCTTGGGAGGGACTACGAACACCGGGGAGCTGTTTTTT.

This clonotype was detected ten times or more. This chain connects TRBV29-1 to TRBJ1-1; 9 positions agree with TRBD1. V gave up 6 bases and J gave up 2 bases; unmatched junction bases: 4. This CDR3 region has 13 residues. Germline V gene lookup returns CDR1 SQVTM and CDR2 ANQGSEA. CDR3 in amino acids: CSVLTGGNTEAFF. As DNA, the CDR3 is TGCAGCGTACTGACAGGGGGTAACACTGAAGCTTTCTTT.

This clonotype was recorded a few times. The V and J genes are TRBV7-9 and TRBJ1-3, with D hard to call. The CDR3 totals 12 residues. Germline loops: CDR1 SEHNR, CDR2 FQNEAQ (reference sequence). The germline V and J ends were trimmed by 5 bases and 6 bases, with 8 bases remaining between them. The CDR3 bases are TGTGCCAGCAGCGCCATTTCAAACACCATATATTTT. Translation gives CASSAISNTIYF. The variable domain in full, with the rest retrieved from reference TRBV7-9 and TRBJ1-3, is DTGVSQNPRHKITKRGQNVTFRCDPISEHNRLYWYRQTLGQGPEFLTYFQNEAQLEKSRLLSDRFSAERPKGSFSTLEIQRTEQGDSAMYLCASSAISNTIYFGEGSWLTVV.

The CDR3 region is CSAPRIVGADEQFF. CDR3 nucleotide sequence: TGCAGTGCCCCCCGTATTGTTGGGGCGGATGAGCAGTTCTTC. The chain carries TRBV20-1 and TRBJ2-1, with D possibly TRBD1 on 5 matching bases. Trimming took off 6 bases at V and 8 bases at J, with 20 bases between the two ends. The germline CDR1 and CDR2 sequences are DFQATT and SNEGSKA (reference sequence). This CDR3 contains 14 residues.

This clonotype was detected a few times. Germline and junction disagree at one end, which may indicate a read error. This rearrangement joins TRBV5-1 to TRBJ2-3, with D possibly TRBD1 on 5 matching bases. CDR1 SGHRS and CDR2 YFSETQ come from the germline V gene. The CDR3 runs to 15 residues. The CDR3 spells CASSLSLGRTDTQYF. DNA for the CDR3: TGTGCCAGCAGCTTGAGTCTGGGGCGCACAGATACGCAGTATTTT.

As regards this clonotype: A much larger clone differs from this one at a single base, so this may be a read error. Written as DNA, the CDR3 is TGCAGTGCTAGAGGACAGGGGGCGATGTCCTATAATTTACCCCTCCACTTT. This sequence encodes CSARGQGAMSYNLPLHF. The rearrangement joins TRBV20-1 to TRBJ1-6; 10 positions agree with TRBD1. The CDR3 has 17 residues. Germline V lookup: CDR1 DFQATT, CDR2 SNEGSKA (reference sequence).

The rearrangement links TRBV30 to TRBJ2-3; D may correspond to TRBD1 or TRBD2 (5 bases each). Trimming pared 3 bases from V and 3 bases from J, leaving 19 bases between. Germline V gene lookup returns CDR1 GTSNPN and CDR2 SVGIG (reference sequence). The CDR3 sequence is 16 residues long. In DNA form, the CDR3 reads TGTGCCTGGAGAGGTTTAAGGGGAGTCGGTACAGATACGCAGTATTTT. This codes for CAWRGLRGVGTDTQYF.

DNA of the CDR3: TGCAGTGCTAGGGACTTCCCCATTCAGTACTTC. Protein product: CSARDFPIQYF. V usage is TRBV20-1 and J usage is TRBJ2-4; weak D call: TRBD2 (5 bases). This CDR3 comprises 11 residues. From germline, CDR1 is DFQATT and CDR2 SNEGSKA (reference sequence). V dropped 3 bases and J dropped 9 bases, with 9 bases sitting between them.

This clonotype has only a few counts. The chain combines TRBV7-3 with TRBJ2-2; 7 bases are a match to TRBD1. The CDR3 contains 15 residues. Unmatched junction bases numbered 9, after V lost 5 bases and J lost 6 bases. Germline V gene data show CDR1 as SGHTA and CDR2 as FQGTGA. DNA for the CDR3: TGTGCCAGCAGCCTCGGACAGGCTAGGGCCGGGGAGCTGTTTTTT. Its protein product is CASSLGQARAGELFF.

This clonotype qualifies as medium-sized. The chain is built from TRBV6-1 and TRBJ1-2; TRBD1 matches 9 bases. Germline trimming cut 2 bases from V and 7 bases from J; bases unmatched to any gene: 5. The V gene's germline CDR1 is MNHNS and CDR2 SASEGT. The CDR3 contains 14 residues. The CDR3 bases are TGTGCCAGCAGTGAACCGGGACAGGGAGGTGGCTACACCTTC. Protein sequence: CASSEPGQGGGYTF.

This clonotype came up a few times. One end of the junction fails to match germline, which may point to a read error. This sequence joins TRBV5-1 and TRBJ2-3; D not resolved. In germline, CDR1 is SGHRS, CDR2 YFSETQ. This CDR3 has 14 amino acids. CDR3 nucleotides: TGCGCCAGCAGATTGGACGGGCTCACAGATACGCAGTATTTT. It encodes CASRLDGLTDTQYF.